Each of the 25 T cell receptor beta chains below was sequenced from the same sample in a study of blood T cell repertoires in COVID-19. Sequencing used immunoSEQ multiplex PCR; TCRdb keeps in-frame clones, though not all of them. The sample yields about 160,000 clones, over 85% seen once. Sequencing used peripheral blood. The receptors were gathered from a woman aged 60 to 75 with COVID-19, enrolled during active disease.

This sequence joins TRBV5-1 and TRBJ1-3; 10 bases fit TRBD1. Per germline, CDR1 SGHRS and CDR2 YFSETQ. CDR3 length: 17 residues. V shed 2 bases, J shed 3 bases, and the junction held 8 bases outside the gene matches. CDR3 DNA sequence: TGCGCCAGCAGCTTCGACAGGGGGCTTCAGGGTGGAAACACCATATATTTT. This gives the protein CASSFDRGLQGGNTIYF. Looking up the rest from reference TRBV5-1 and TRBJ1-3 gives the full variable domain: KAGVTQTPRYLIKTRGQQVTLSCSPISGHRSVSWYQQTPGQGLQFLFEYFSETQRNKGNFPGRFSGRQFSNSRSEMNVSTLELGDSALYLCASSFDRGLQGGNTIYFGEGSWLTVV.

The rearrangement uses TRBV5-8 and TRBJ2-4; D is unclear. The CDR3 totals 14 residues. V was pared by 6 bases and J by 5 bases, with 15 bases between. The germline gives CDR1 SGHTS, CDR2 YDEGEE. In nucleotides, the CDR3 is TGTGCCAGCATCCTACGGCAGGTCGAAAACATTCAGTACTTC. Protein product: CASILRQVENIQYF.

The rearrangement uses TRBV4-3 and TRBJ2-2; no firm D call. The CDR3 has 16 amino acids. The germline V gene encodes CDR1 LGHNA and CDR2 YSLEER. Trimming pared 0 bases from V and 1 base from J, leaving 9 bases between. CDR3 coding DNA: TGCGCCAGCAGCCAAGATTTTACGGGGAACACCGGGGAGCTGTTTTTT. Its protein is CASSQDFTGNTGELFF.

The sample holds one count of this clone. The chain couples TRBV28 to TRBJ1-1, with D uncertain. Trimming shortened V by 6 bases and J by 0 bases, and 8 bases separated the two germline ends. The CDR3 covers 13 residues. Germline V gene data show CDR1 as MDHEN and CDR2 as SYDVKM. CDR3 sequence: CASSPRVNTEAFF. In nucleotides, the CDR3 is TGTGCCAGCAGCCCTCGGGTGAACACTGAAGCTTTCTTT.

This clone appeared many times. The rearrangement links TRBV4-2 to TRBJ1-5; D uncertain. V was clipped by 0 bases and J by 6 bases, with 9 bases between them. CDR1 and CDR2 (germline): LGHNA, YNFKEQ. The CDR3 is 14 residues long. CDR3 region: CASSQDRRAQPQHF. CDR3 in DNA: TGTGCCAGCAGCCAAGATAGGCGGGCTCAGCCCCAGCATTTT.

Written as DNA, the CDR3 is TGTGCCACCAGCACGGGAGGTCAGCCCCAGCATTTT. It yields the protein CATSTGGQPQHF. The chain recombines TRBV15 with TRBJ1-5, with unresolved D. The germline V gene encodes CDR1 LNHNV and CDR2 YYDKDF (reference sequence). The CDR3 extends over 12 amino acids. V was trimmed by 4 bases and J by 6 bases, leaving 7 bases between them.

The chain has TRBV9 and TRBJ2-5, with D maybe TRBD1 (6 bases). V was clipped by 1 base and J by 5 bases, with 12 bases between them. The CDR3 sequence is 14 residues long. Germline V gene lookup returns CDR1 SGDLS and CDR2 YYNGEE. In DNA, the CDR3 is TGTGCCAGCAGCGTACTACCAGGGGCCGAGACCCAGTACTTC. It specifies CASSVLPGAETQYF.

This chain uses TRBV7-2 with TRBJ2-2, with 8 bases identical to TRBD1. Germline CDR1 is SGHTA and CDR2 is FQGNSA. The CDR3 has 15 residues. V trimming: 3 bases; J trimming: 7 bases; junction bases outside the gene matches: 7. CDR3 region: CASSFVPGGGGELFF. CDR3 bases: TGTGCCAGCAGCTTCGTTCCAGGGGGCGGCGGGGAGCTGTTTTTT.

The chain couples TRBV4-3 to TRBJ1-2; D gene ambiguous. This CDR3 is built from 15 residues. Germline lookup yields CDR1 LGHNA and CDR2 YSLEER. V was trimmed by 4 bases and J by 2 bases, leaving 14 bases between them. The CDR3 coding sequence is TGCGCCAGCAGCCTGGCGGGAGGATCCAACTATGGCTACACCTTC. This gives the protein CASSLAGGSNYGYTF.

This chain connects TRBV3-1 (or the pseudogene TRBV3-2) to TRBJ1-1, with 10 bases that match TRBD1. CDR1 is LGHDT and CDR2 is YNNKEL in the germline V gene (reference sequence). Trimming at V came to 2 bases and at J to 11 bases, leaving 5 bases not matched to a gene. The CDR3 runs 13 residues. The CDR3 DNA is TGTGCCAGCAGCCAATCGGGGACAGGGGTGGCTTTCTTT. Its protein product is CASSQSGTGVAFF.

The rearrangement links TRBV18 to TRBJ1-2; TRBD1 matches at 7 bases. Germline trimming cut 3 bases from V and 3 bases from J; bases unmatched to any gene: 10. CDR3 length: 16 amino acids. CDR1 and CDR2 from the germline V gene are KGHSH and LQKENI. This CDR3 is CASSPSRQGGDYGYTF. CDR3 in DNA: TGTGCCAGCTCACCTTCCAGACAGGGAGGCGACTATGGCTACACCTTC.

This chain links TRBV5-1 with TRBJ2-3, with 7 nucleotides matching TRBD1. Unmatched junction bases numbered 6, after V lost 4 bases and J lost 1 base. There are 15 residues in the CDR3. Germline-derived CDR1 and CDR2 are SGHRS and YFSETQ. The CDR3 region is CASSLTGFGTDTQYF. The CDR3 DNA reads as TGCGCCAGCAGCCTGACAGGGTTCGGCACAGATACGCAGTATTTT.

This clone has just a few counts. The CDR3 here is CASSKAGGLGIDTEAFF. CDR3 coding DNA: TGTGCCAGTAGCAAAGCCGGGGGGCTAGGGATCGACACTGAAGCTTTCTTT. J is TRBJ1-1 and V is TRBV19, with a weak D call TRBD1 (6 bases). The V and J ends lost 6 bases and 3 bases respectively, with 23 bases between them. This CDR3 spans 17 amino acids. Germline CDR1 LNHDA, CDR2 SQIVND (reference sequence).

The CDR3 sequence is CASSGQTLKGGAGSYNEQFF. The CDR3 DNA follows: TGTGCCAGCAGTGGTCAGACCCTTAAAGGGGGGGCCGGCTCCTACAATGAGCAGTTCTTC. This rearrangement joins TRBV6-1 to TRBJ2-1, with a possible D match to TRBD2 (7 bases). V lost 4 bases, J lost 0 bases, and 25 bases lay in between. This CDR3 region has 20 residues. The germline gives CDR1 MNHNS, CDR2 SASEGT.

This chain connects TRBV24-1 to TRBJ2-1; D may be TRBD2 (6 bases). The V end lost 6 bases, the J end lost 4 bases, and 12 bases lay between the germline ends. The germline V gene encodes CDR1 KGHDR and CDR2 SFDVKD. The CDR3 has 14 residues. The CDR3 region is CATSPGESYNEQFF. CDR3 in DNA: TGTGCCACCAGTCCGGGGGAATCATACAATGAGCAGTTCTTC.

V and J are TRBV30 and TRBJ1-4; 8 nucleotides match TRBD1. CDR1 is GTSNPN and CDR2 is SVGIG in the germline V gene (reference sequence). The CDR3 spans 13 residues. Unmatched junction bases numbered 5, after V lost 8 bases and J lost 3 bases. The CDR3 DNA sequence: TGTGCCGGCAGGGGGCGAGCTAATGAAAAACTGTTTTTT. Translating gives CAGRGRANEKLFF. The variable domain in full, with the rest retrieved from reference TRBV30 and TRBJ1-4, is SQTIHQWPATLVQPVGSPLSLECTVEGTSNPNLYWYRQAAGRGLQLLFYSVGIGQISSEVPQNLSASRPQDRQFILSSKKLLLSDSGFYLCAGRGRANEKLFFGSGTQLSVL.

The sample holds one count of this clone. The chain joins TRBV7-2 to TRBJ1-1, with 9 bases lining up with TRBD1. The CDR3 totals 16 residues. From germline, CDR1 is SGHTA and CDR2 FQGNSA. Trimming removed 1 base from V and 4 bases from J; junction bases left unmatched: 7. DNA of the CDR3: TGTGCCAGCAGCTTAGGGCTACAGGGGGCCATCACTGAAGCTTTCTTT. Amino acids: CASSLGLQGAITEAFF.

The V gene is TRBV19, the J gene TRBJ1-4; the D is unclear. This CDR3 is 15 amino acids long. Germline V lookup: CDR1 LNHDA, CDR2 SQIVND (reference sequence). Trimming removed 1 base at V and 5 bases at J, with 11 bases between. The CDR3 protein is CASSIGRAPNEKLFF. The CDR3 region has the DNA TGTGCCAGTAGTATAGGTCGAGCTCCCAATGAAAAACTGTTTTTT.

To note about this clone: Other DNA sequences in this sample translate to the same CDR3. V usage is TRBV19 and J usage is TRBJ1-2, with a weak D call TRBD1 (5 bases). Germline CDR1 and CDR2: LNHDA and SQIVND (reference sequence). V gave up 9 bases and J gave up 8 bases, with 16 bases separating them. This CDR3 has 12 amino acids. The DNA for the CDR3 is TGTGCCAGCCGCGGCCAGGGAGGGGGCTACACCTTC. Its translation: CASRGQGGGYTF. The full variable domain, completed using reference TRBV19 and TRBJ1-2, is DGGITQSPKYLFRKEGQNVTLSCEQNLNHDAMYWYRQDPGQGLRLIYYSQIVNDFQKGDIAEGYSVSREKKESFPLTVTSAQKNPTAFYLCASRGQGGGYTFGSGTRLTVV.

This clone was seen a single time. CDR3 residues: CASSPHQLSSGNTIYF. As DNA, the CDR3 is TGTGCCAGCAGCCCACATCAGTTGTCCTCAGGAAACACCATATATTTT. The V gene is TRBV7-2, the J gene TRBJ1-3; D is undetermined. V dropped 5 bases and J dropped 4 bases, with 18 bases sitting between them. Germline lookup yields CDR1 SGHTA and CDR2 FQGNSA. The CDR3 has 16 residues.

The sample holds one count of this clone. The V gene is TRBV6-5, the J gene TRBJ2-5; 10 bases line up with TRBD2. The V segment lost 6 bases and the J segment 1 base; nucleotides outside the gene matches: 5. The germline CDR1 and CDR2 sequences are MNHEY and SVGAGI. The CDR3 consists of 15 residues. Written as DNA, the CDR3 is TGTGCCAGCAGACTAGCGGGGAGCTTCCAAGAGACCCAGTACTTC. Translating gives CASRLAGSFQETQYF.

V gene TRBV19 combines with J gene TRBJ1-2, with a weak D call TRBD1 (6 bases). Germline V gene data show CDR1 as LNHDA and CDR2 as SQIVND (reference sequence). The CDR3 sequence is 15 residues long. Between the trimmed V and J ends, which lost 5 bases and 2 bases, there was a span of 15 bases. DNA of the CDR3: TGTGCCAGTAGTTGGGGCGGACAGCAAAACTATGGCTACACCTTC. As protein: CASSWGGQQNYGYTF.

This sequence joins TRBV29-1 and TRBJ1-4; weak D call: TRBD1 (5 bases). V was shortened by 4 bases and J by 6 bases, with 12 bases between the two germline ends. CDR3 length: 13 amino acids. The V gene's germline CDR1 is SQVTM and CDR2 ANQGSEA. CDR3 in amino acids: CSVAVRADEKLFF. In DNA, the CDR3 is TGCAGCGTTGCTGTCAGGGCGGATGAAAAACTGTTTTTT.

The V gene is TRBV29-1, the J gene TRBJ2-3; tentatively, D is TRBD1 (5 bases). Trimming removed 5 bases at V and 2 bases at J, with 14 bases between. The CDR3 spans 14 residues. CDR1 and CDR2 (germline): SQVTM, ANQGSEA. This chain's CDR3 is CSVISDRDTDTQYF. CDR3 coding DNA: TGCAGCGTTATAAGCGACAGAGACACAGATACGCAGTATTTT.

The chain has TRBV7-9 and TRBJ1-6; perhaps TRBD1 as D (5 bases). The CDR3 length is 15 residues. CDR1 and CDR2 from the germline V gene are SEHNR and FQNEAQ (reference sequence). Trimming took off 10 bases at V and 7 bases at J, with 20 bases between the two ends. The CDR3 loop reads CATPPQRRGNSPLHF. For the CDR3, the DNA is TGTGCCACCCCCCCCCAGCGGAGGGGCAATTCACCCCTCCACTTT.